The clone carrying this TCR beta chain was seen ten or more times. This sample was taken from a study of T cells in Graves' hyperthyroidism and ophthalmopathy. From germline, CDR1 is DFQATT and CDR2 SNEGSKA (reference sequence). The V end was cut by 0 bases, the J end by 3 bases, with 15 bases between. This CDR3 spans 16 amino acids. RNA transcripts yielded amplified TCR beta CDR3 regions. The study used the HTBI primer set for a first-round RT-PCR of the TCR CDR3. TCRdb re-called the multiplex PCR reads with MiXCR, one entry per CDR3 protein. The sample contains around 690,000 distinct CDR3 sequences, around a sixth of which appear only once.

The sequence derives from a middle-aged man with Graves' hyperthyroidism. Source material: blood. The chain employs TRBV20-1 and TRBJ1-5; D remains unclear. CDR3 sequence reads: CSARDRIDVLNQPQHF. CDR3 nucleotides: TGCAGTGCTAGAGACCGAATTGACGTCCTCAATCAGCCCCAGCATTTT.